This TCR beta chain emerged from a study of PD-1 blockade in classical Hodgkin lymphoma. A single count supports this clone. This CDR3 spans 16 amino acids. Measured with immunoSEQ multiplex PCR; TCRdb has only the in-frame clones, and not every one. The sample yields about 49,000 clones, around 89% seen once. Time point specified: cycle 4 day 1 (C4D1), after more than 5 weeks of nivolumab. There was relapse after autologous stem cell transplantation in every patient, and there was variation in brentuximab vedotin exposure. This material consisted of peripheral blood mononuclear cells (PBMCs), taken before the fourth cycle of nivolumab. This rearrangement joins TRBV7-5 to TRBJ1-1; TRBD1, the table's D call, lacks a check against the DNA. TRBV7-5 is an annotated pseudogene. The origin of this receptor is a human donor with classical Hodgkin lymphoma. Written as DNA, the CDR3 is TGTGCCAGAAGCGGGGGTACAGGGTCCGTGAACACTGAAGCTTTCTTT. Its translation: CARSGGTGSVNTEAFF.